These 21 T cell receptor gamma chains were all obtained from the same sample, sequenced in a study of gamma-delta chains in newborns, infants, children. With CATT, TCRdb re-called clones from the reads. Of fewer than 750 gamma-chain clones detected, approximately 40% appear once; the ten largest clones hold roughly 40%. Material for sequencing was blood. These TCRs come from a child who was a newborn, infant or young child, either healthy, febrile or measles-vaccinated (not recorded which).

With regard to this clone: Possible read error: a much larger clone is one base away. This chain connects TRGV8 to TRGJP1. TCRdb leaves out the J gene; it was filled in here by matching the DNA to germline. The CDR3 has 14 residues. Germline V gives CDR1 VENAVY, CDR2 YDSYNSRV. The CDR3 region is CATWDSTTGWIKIF. The DNA for the CDR3 is TGTGCCACCTGGGATAGTACCACTGGTTGGATCAAGATATTT.

Worth noting for this clone: A clone one base away is much larger, so this may be a read error. The V and J genes are TRGV9 and TRGJP. The J gene was not available in TCRdb and was assigned here by matching the DNA to germline segments. This CDR3 contains 14 residues. CDR1 is GITISATS and CDR2 is ISYDGTV in the germline V gene (reference sequence). The CDR3 DNA follows: TGTGCCTTGTGGGAGGTGTTGGGCGAAAAAATCAAGGTATTT. Its protein product is CALWEVLGEKIKVF.

On this clone: A far larger clone is off by one base, so a read error is likely. The V call is TRGV9, the J call TRGJP. TCRdb carries no J gene annotation; the J gene was assigned here by matching the DNA with germline. The CDR3 loop spans 15 amino acids. CDR1 is GITISATS and CDR2 is ISYDGTV in the germline V gene (reference sequence). The CDR3, as DNA: TGTGCCTTGTGGGAGCAAGGGTTGGGCAAAAAAATCAAGGTATTT. This encodes CALWEQGLGKKIKVF.

V usage is TRGV9 and J usage is TRGJP. Here the J gene was assigned by germline matching of the DNA, as TCRdb has none. Looked up from germline, CDR1 is GITISATS and CDR2 is ISYDGTV (reference sequence). There are 15 residues in the CDR3. Germline trimming cut 6 bases from V and 4 bases from J; bases unmatched to any gene: 3. As DNA, the CDR3 is TGTGCCTTGTGGAGCCAAGAGTTGGGCAAAAAAATCAAGGTATTT. Its protein product is CALWSQELGKKIKVF.

As regards this clone: Germline is not matched at one junction end, which may reflect a read error. This rearrangement joins TRGV9 to TRGJP. Assignment of the J gene here rests on matching the DNA to germline, because TCRdb gives none. This CDR3 has 17 amino acids. In germline, CDR1 is GITISATS, CDR2 ISYDGTV (reference sequence). CDR3 protein: CALREVQQELGKKIKVF. The CDR3, as DNA: TGTGCCTTGCGGGAGGTGCAGCAAGAGTTGGGCAAAAAAATCAAGGTATTT.

As to this clone: This may be a read error: a much more frequent sequence differs by one nucleotide. The chain links TRGV8 to TRGJP2. TCRdb lists no J gene, so it was determined here by aligning the DNA to germline. This CDR3 has 14 amino acids. With 3 bases clipped from V and 11 bases from J, the junction kept 12 bases outside the gene matches. The V gene's germline CDR1 is VENAVY and CDR2 YDSYNSRV. Written as DNA, the CDR3 is TGTGCCACCTGGGATCGCCGCTGGAGGTGGATCAAGACGTTT. Protein sequence: CATWDRRWRWIKTF.

As concerns this clone: A much larger clone differs by one base, so this may be a read error. The gene calls are TRGV9 and TRGJP. Assignment of the J gene here rests on matching the DNA to germline, because TCRdb gives none. CDR1 and CDR2 from the germline V gene are GITISATS and ISYDGTV (reference sequence). The V segment lost 2 bases and the J segment 8 bases; nucleotides outside the gene matches: 3. The CDR3 loop spans 15 amino acids. The CDR3 DNA sequence: TGTGCCTTGTGGGAGGCCCAGTTGGGCAAAAAAATCAAGGTATTT. Its protein is CALWEAQLGKKIKVF.

With respect to this clone: A far larger clone differs by one base, so this is likely a read error. Other nucleotide sequences in the sample specify the same CDR3. The rearrangement uses TRGV9 and TRGJP. No J segment appears in TCRdb, so it was assigned here by matching the sequence to germline. CDR1 GITISATS and CDR2 ISYDGTV come from the germline V gene (reference sequence). CDR3 size: 15 residues. The CDR3 DNA follows: TGTGCCTTGTGGGAGCAAGAGCTGGGCAAAAAAATCAAGGTATTT. This encodes CALWEQELGKKIKVF.

A remark on this clone: A read error is possible here, since a much larger clone lies one base away. The V gene is given as TRGV9, and no J gene call is available. Germline V gene lookup returns CDR1 GITISATS and CDR2 ISYDGTV (reference sequence). The CDR3 covers 14 residues. Here the CDR3 reads CALWQELGKKIEVF. In nucleotides, the CDR3 is TGTGCCTTGTGGCAAGAGTTGGGCAAAAAAATCGAGGTATTT.

As to this clone: It may be a read error: a sequence one base away is much more abundant. This sequence joins TRGV9 and TRGJP. The J gene, not given by TCRdb, was assigned here from a germline match of the nucleotide sequence. Per germline, CDR1 GITISATS and CDR2 ISYDGTV (reference sequence). The V segment lost 4 bases and the J segment 4 bases; nucleotides outside the gene matches: 1. The CDR3 contains 15 residues. This chain's CDR3 is CALWDQELGKKIKVF. DNA of the CDR3: TGTGCCTTGTGGGACCAAGAGTTGGGCAAAAAAATCAAGGTATTT.

This chain joins TRGV9 and TRGJP. The J gene, absent from TCRdb, was called here by matching the DNA to germline. The ends lost 1 base at V and 4 bases at J; junction bases unmatched: 7. Germline assignment: CDR1 GITISATS and CDR2 ISYDGTV (reference sequence). This CDR3 comprises 18 residues. CDR3 in DNA: TGTGCCTTGTGGGAGGTTCCTGATCAAGAGTTGGGCAAAAAAATCAAGGTATTT. Protein sequence: CALWEVPDQELGKKIKVF.

There are a few counts of this clone. Distinct nucleotide sequences in the sample also encode this CDR3. CDR3 protein: CALWEVREELGKKIKVF. The CDR3 DNA reads TGTGCCTTGTGGGAGGTGCGAGAAGAGTTGGGCAAAAAAATCAAGGTATTT. The chain employs TRGV9 and TRGJP. No J gene is reported in TCRdb; it was inferred here by comparing the DNA with germline. Germline V gives CDR1 GITISATS, CDR2 ISYDGTV (reference sequence). V trimming: 0 bases; J trimming: 5 bases; junction bases outside the gene matches: 4. The CDR3 totals 17 residues.

Only one count was recorded for this clone. A read error is the likely source, as a far larger clone sits one nucleotide away. V usage is TRGV9 and J usage is TRGJP. TCRdb carries no J gene annotation; the J gene was assigned here by matching the DNA with germline. This CDR3 is built from 15 residues. CDR1 and CDR2 (germline): GITISATS, ISYDGTV (reference sequence). CDR3 DNA sequence: TGTGCCTTGTGGGAGCAAGAGTTGAGCAAAAAAATCAAGGTATTT. Translation: CALWEQELSKKIKVF.

This clone was detected a few times. The rearrangement links TRGV9 to TRGJP. In the absence of a J gene in TCRdb, the DNA was matched to germline to assign it here. After removal of 3 bases from V and 5 bases from J, the junction contained 4 bases not matched to a gene. The CDR3 is 16 residues long. Per the germline V gene, CDR1 is GITISATS and CDR2 is ISYDGTV (reference sequence). The CDR3 coding sequence is TGTGCCTTGTGGGAGAAGGAAGAGTTGGGCAAAAAAATCAAGGTATTT. Translating it yields CALWEKEELGKKIKVF.

Concerning this clone: Given a far larger clone just one base away, this is likely a sequencing read error. Other DNA variants within this sample encode the same CDR3. Here the CDR3 reads CALWEVELGKKIKVF. The CDR3 DNA sequence: TGTGCCTTATGGGAGGTAGAGTTGGGCAAAAAAATCAAGGTATTT. V usage is TRGV9 and J usage is TRGJP. TCRdb carries no J gene annotation; the J gene was assigned here by matching the DNA with germline. Germline V CDR1 and CDR2: GITISATS, ISYDGTV (reference sequence). The CDR3 totals 15 residues.

About this clone: A much larger clone differs from this one at a single base, so this may be a read error. The V gene is listed as TRGV9; no J gene was called. From germline, CDR1 is GITISATS and CDR2 ISYDGTV (reference sequence). The CDR3 extends over 14 amino acids. The CDR3 bases are TGTGCCTTGTGGGAGGTGCGGGATTATTATAAGAAGCTCTTT. Its translation: CALWEVRDYYKKLF.

About this clone itself: A read error may produce the germline difference seen at one junction end. This chain uses TRGV9 with TRGJP. TCRdb lists no J gene, so it was determined here by aligning the DNA to germline. This CDR3 comprises 17 residues. Per the germline V gene, CDR1 is GITISATS and CDR2 is ISYDGTV (reference sequence). This CDR3 reads CALWEALQESGKKIKVF. The CDR3 coding sequence is TGTGCCTTGTGGGAGGCGCTTCAAGAGTCGGGCAAAAAAATCAAGGTATTT.

This clone is large. This same CDR3 is encoded by further DNA sequences in the sample. In DNA, the CDR3 is TGTGCCTTGTGGGAGGTACTAAAGTTGGGCAAAAAAATCAAGGTATTT. Residues: CALWEVLKLGKKIKVF. The rearrangement uses TRGV9 and TRGJP. Losses at the gene ends were 1 base for V and 8 bases for J; bases not matched to a gene: 5. Germline-derived CDR1 and CDR2 are GITISATS and ISYDGTV (reference sequence). The CDR3 is made up of 16 amino acids.

This clone was seen more than once but under ten times. This sequence joins TRGV9 and TRGJP. TCRdb leaves out the J gene; it was filled in here by matching the DNA to germline. The CDR3 runs to 15 residues. The germline V gene encodes CDR1 GITISATS and CDR2 ISYDGTV (reference sequence). Trimming removed 4 bases from V and 9 bases from J; junction bases left unmatched: 6. The CDR3 DNA reads as TGTGCCTTGTGGGACCCGGCGTTGGGCAAAAAAATCAAGGTATTT. It specifies CALWDPALGKKIKVF.

This clone rates as large. At the DNA level, this CDR3 is encoded by other sequences in the same sample as well. The chain uses TRGV9 and TRGJP. V dropped 3 bases and J dropped 4; count of bases not matched to a gene: 3. CDR3 length equals 16 residues. Germline CDR1 is GITISATS and CDR2 is ISYDGTV (reference sequence). The CDR3 coding sequence is TGTGCCTTGTGGGAGACCCAAGAGTTGGGCAAAAAAATCAAGGTATTT. It is translated as CALWETQELGKKIKVF.

The chain is built from TRGV9 and TRGJ1 or TRGJ2. The CDR3 covers 13 residues. J gave up 3 bases and V 3 bases, and 5 bases lay outside the gene matches. From germline, CDR1 is GITISATS and CDR2 ISYDGTV (reference sequence). The DNA for the CDR3 is TGTGCCTTGTGGGAGACCTTTTATTATAAGAAACTCTTT. Amino acid sequence: CALWETFYYKKLF.